Listed below are T cell receptor beta chains from one sample, sequenced in a study of T cell changes during pregnancy in multiple sclerosis. The table came from immunoSEQ multiplex PCR; TCRdb's copy has only in-frame clones and leaves some out. The sample consists of 95,000 to 110,000 clones, around 93% of them appearing once. Sequences were derived from peripheral blood, sampled in the third trimester of pregnancy. Receptors originate from a female donor in good health, enrolled as a control in a pregnancy study. Each CDR3 is given with its conserved first and last residue. D genes are given only for firm matches. Only some rows state a clone size, as once, few, many or a class for expanded clones.

J gene: TRBJ2-3; V gene: TRBV27; CDR3 length: 16; clone size: -; D gene: TRBD2; CDR3 DNA: TGTGCCAGCAGTCCTCTAGCGGGGATCAGCACAGATACGCAGTATTTT; CDR3 protein: CASSPLAGISTDTQYF
J gene: TRBJ1-3; V gene: TRBV9; CDR3 length: 15; clone size: -; D gene: -; CDR3 DNA: TGTGCCAGCAGCCCCCGGGGGGCTCTGGGAAACACCATATATTTT; CDR3 protein: CASSPRGALGNTIYF
J gene: TRBJ2-1; V gene: TRBV7-2; CDR3 length: 14; clone size: -; D gene: -; CDR3 DNA: TGTGCCAGCAGCTTAATGGCCAGGATCAATGAGCAGTTCTTC; CDR3 protein: CASSLMARINEQFF
J gene: TRBJ2-7; V gene: TRBV10-3; CDR3 length: 15; clone size: -; D gene: TRBD1; CDR3 DNA: TGTGCCATCAGTGATGTGGGACAGGGGTACTACGAGCAGTACTTC; CDR3 protein: CAISDVGQGYYEQYF
J gene: TRBJ2-3; V gene: TRBV11-3; CDR3 length: 17; clone size: -; D gene: -; CDR3 DNA: TGTGCCAGCAGCCTGGGTGGGGGGACAGTAAGCACAGATACGCAGTATTTT; CDR3 protein: CASSLGGGTVSTDTQYF
J gene: TRBJ2-7; V gene: TRBV5-6; CDR3 length: 15; clone size: -; D gene: TRBD1; CDR3 DNA: TGTGCCAGCAGCTACTGGGACAGTGGAACCTACGAGCAGTACTTC; CDR3 protein: CASSYWDSGTYEQYF
J gene: TRBJ1-1; V gene: TRBV7-9; CDR3 length: 12; clone size: -; D gene: -; CDR3 DNA: TGTGCCAGCAGCACCTCGGGAACTGAAGCTTTCTTT; CDR3 protein: CASSTSGTEAFF
J gene: TRBJ1-4; V gene: TRBV27; CDR3 length: 14; clone size: -; D gene: -; CDR3 DNA: TGTGCCAGCAGCCTACCAGGGTTGGGTGAAAAACTGTTTTTT; CDR3 protein: CASSLPGLGEKLFF
J gene: TRBJ1-1; V gene: TRBV4-3; CDR3 length: 15; clone size: -; D gene: TRBD1; CDR3 DNA: TGCGCCAGCAGCACACGGACAGGGCCTAACACTGAAGCTTTCTTT; CDR3 protein: CASSTRTGPNTEAFF
J gene: TRBJ1-1; V gene: TRBV5-6; CDR3 length: 18; clone size: -; D gene: -; CDR3 DNA: TGTGCCAGCAGCTTTATGACGACTCATGGACTGGTTCGTACTGAAGCTTTCTTT; CDR3 protein: CASSFMTTHGLVRTEAFF
J gene: TRBJ1-4; V gene: TRBV4-3; CDR3 length: 14; clone size: few; D gene: TRBD1; CDR3 DNA: TGCGCCAGCAGCCAAGGGACAGGGGTTGAAAAACTGTTTTTT; CDR3 protein: CASSQGTGVEKLFF
J gene: TRBJ2-5; V gene: TRBV5-1; CDR3 length: 14; clone size: once; D gene: TRBD1; CDR3 DNA: TGCGCCAGCAATCCCACAGGGGGTAGGGAGACCCAGTACTTC; CDR3 protein: CASNPTGGRETQYF
J gene: TRBJ2-1; V gene: TRBV27; CDR3 length: 16; clone size: -; D gene: TRBD2; CDR3 DNA: TGTGCCAGCAGTTTTAGCGGGGGGGGCGCCTACAATGAGCAGTTCTTC; CDR3 protein: CASSFSGGGAYNEQFF
J gene: TRBJ2-1; V gene: TRBV6-1; CDR3 length: 15; clone size: -; D gene: -; CDR3 DNA: TGTGCCAGCAGTGAACCGGGGGTGGCCTACAATGAGCAGTTCTTC; CDR3 protein: CASSEPGVAYNEQFF
J gene: TRBJ2-1; V gene: TRBV7-2; CDR3 length: 14; clone size: -; D gene: TRBD2; CDR3 DNA: TGTGCCAGCAGCTTAGCGGTGGTAGCGGGGGAGCAGTTCTTC; CDR3 protein: CASSLAVVAGEQFF
J gene: TRBJ1-2; V gene: TRBV7-9; CDR3 length: 15; clone size: -; D gene: -; CDR3 DNA: TGTGCCAGCAGCCCCGGGGAGGGTCCCTACTATGGCTACACCTTC; CDR3 protein: CASSPGEGPYYGYTF
J gene: TRBJ1-2; V gene: TRBV30; CDR3 length: 13; clone size: -; D gene: -; CDR3 DNA: TGTGCCTGGAGCCGCGGAGCTAACTATGGCTACACCTTC; CDR3 protein: CAWSRGANYGYTF
J gene: TRBJ2-7; V gene: TRBV15; CDR3 length: 17; clone size: -; D gene: -; CDR3 DNA: TGTGCCACCAGCAGAGATCCCTTACTAGGCACTCCCTACGAGCAGTACTTC; CDR3 protein: CATSRDPLLGTPYEQYF
J gene: TRBJ2-1; V gene: TRBV9; CDR3 length: 21; clone size: -; D gene: TRBD1; CDR3 DNA: TGTGCCAGCAGCGCCCCCCCCCGGGGACAGTACTTGATGACTCCCTACAATGAGCAGTTCTTC; CDR3 protein: CASSAPPRGQYLMTPYNEQFF
J gene: TRBJ2-3; V gene: TRBV28; CDR3 length: 14; clone size: -; D gene: TRBD2; CDR3 DNA: TGTGCCAGCACTCAGGCGGGGGGGACAGATACGCAGTATTTT; CDR3 protein: CASTQAGGTDTQYF
J gene: TRBJ2-6; V gene: TRBV19; CDR3 length: 16; clone size: once; D gene: -; CDR3 DNA: TGTGCCAGTAGTCGCATACGGAGCTCTGGGGCCAACGTCCTGACTTTC; CDR3 protein: CASSRIRSSGANVLTF
J gene: TRBJ1-5; V gene: TRBV30; CDR3 length: 13; clone size: -; D gene: -; CDR3 DNA: TGTGCCTGGGAAAACGGGAGCAATCAGCCCCAGCATTTT; CDR3 protein: CAWENGSNQPQHF
J gene: TRBJ2-2; V gene: TRBV19; CDR3 length: 13; clone size: -; D gene: -; CDR3 DNA: TGTGCCAGTAGCCGTCAGGGTGCCGGGGAGCTGTTTTTT; CDR3 protein: CASSRQGAGELFF
J gene: TRBJ1-1; V gene: TRBV18; CDR3 length: 19; clone size: -; D gene: -; CDR3 DNA: TGTGCCAGCTCACCTTACGTCGGTGAGGACAGCCTTATGAACACTGAAGCTTTCTTT; CDR3 protein: CASSPYVGEDSLMNTEAFF
J gene: TRBJ1-6; V gene: TRBV23-1; CDR3 length: 15; clone size: -; D gene: TRBD1; CDR3 DNA: TGCGCCAGCAGTCAAAAGGGACAGGGAATGCCACCCCTCCACTTT; CDR3 protein: CASSQKGQGMPPLHF
J gene: TRBJ1-2; V gene: TRBV4-2; CDR3 length: 15; clone size: -; D gene: -; CDR3 DNA: TGTGCCAGCAGCCAAGAGGCAGGGTATAGCTATGGCTACACCTTC; CDR3 protein: CASSQEAGYSYGYTF
J gene: TRBJ2-7; V gene: TRBV5-5; CDR3 length: 16; clone size: -; D gene: -; CDR3 DNA: TGTGCCAGCAGCTTGTGGACAGAAAAAAGTTCCTACGAGCAGTACTTC; CDR3 protein: CASSLWTEKSSYEQYF
J gene: TRBJ1-1; V gene: TRBV30; CDR3 length: 14; clone size: few; D gene: TRBD1; CDR3 DNA: TGTGCCTGGGGACAGGGGACCTTGAACACTGAAGCTTTCTTT; CDR3 protein: CAWGQGTLNTEAFF
J gene: TRBJ1-3; V gene: TRBV6-5; CDR3 length: 13; clone size: -; D gene: -; CDR3 DNA: TGTGCCAGCAGTTACTCGTCGGGGGGCACCATATATTTT; CDR3 protein: CASSYSSGGTIYF
J gene: TRBJ1-1; V gene: TRBV7-2; CDR3 length: 14; clone size: -; D gene: -; CDR3 DNA: TGTGCCAGCAGCTTAGGCGCACTTCAGGGTGAAGCTTTCTTT; CDR3 protein: CASSLGALQGEAFF